This section outlines one T cell receptor beta chain sequence together with its context. The antigen is not known. A single base separates this from a much larger clone, so it may be a read error. Distinct nucleotide sequences in the sample also encode this CDR3. A deep-level run was used for the assay. Sequencing used immunoSEQ multiplex PCR; TCRdb keeps in-frame clones, though not all of them. The repertoire holds approximately 2.4 million clones, with 95% as singletons. The sample is drawn from a study of shared clonotypes between healthy human individuals. Overall study findings and caveats: Sampling used blood alone; tissue repertoires probably differ. Clonotype sharing across several donors was observed for about 5.5% of naive CD4 clonotypes.

The junction had 5 bases not matched to a gene; V was cut back by 5 bases and J by 5 bases. This CDR3 comprises 13 residues. Looked up from germline, CDR1 is SGHVS and CDR2 is FNYEAQ. This chain uses TRBV7-6 with TRBJ1-2, with 7 positions matching TRBD1. This TCR derives from a man aged 18 to 29 in good health. The sequenced sample was naive CD4+ T cells sorted from blood. Indicated subset: CD45RA+ positively selected. The CDR3 nucleotides read TGTGCCAGCAGCCCGGACAGGAATTATGGCTACACCTTC. Protein sequence: CASSPDRNYGYTF.